This TCR beta chain was retrieved from a study of immune heterogeneity within non-small cell lung tumors. It was a multiplex PCR that amplified TCR beta CDR3, with 32 V and 13 J primers. Each CDR3 protein is one row after TCRdb ran MiXCR on the multiplex PCR reads. The table has 20,000 to 25,000 distinct CDR3 sequences, approximately 30% seen once. Each sample used approximately 570 ng of genomic DNA from bulk tumor tissue. While surgery was under way, several biopsies spaced far apart were taken per primary tumor. Curative operations were performed on patients who had untreated, newly diagnosed non-small cell lung cancer. V lost 6 bases, J lost 5 bases, and 2 bases stayed unmatched. The CDR3 loop spans 13 amino acids. Germline-derived CDR1 and CDR2 are SGHVS and FQNEAQ. Concerning this clonotype: It may be a read error: a sequence one base away is much more abundant.

The sequenced sample was lung tumor tissue. The chain links TRBV7-8 to TRBJ1-5, with TRBD1 matching 9 bases. The clonotype was recovered from a man in his forties with non-small cell lung cancer. Here the CDR3 DNA reads TGTGCCAGCAGGCGGACAGGGGATCAGCCCCAGCATTTT. Its translation is CASRRTGDQPQHF. Based on the CDR3 plus reference TRBV7-8 and TRBJ1-5, the full variable domain is GAGVSQSPRYKVAKRGQDVALRCDPISGHVSLFWYQQALGQGPEFLTYFQNEAQLDKSGLPSDRFFAERPEGSVSTLKIQRTQQEDSAVYLCASRRTGDQPQHFGDGTRLSIL.